The 3 T cell receptor beta chains given below trace back to one sample, sequenced in a study of vaccination and CD4 T cells after COVID-19. Sequenced with the Oncomine TCR Beta short-read assay was DNA taken from cultured CD4+ T cells. One entry per CDR3 protein results from TCRdb running MiXCR on the PCR reads. The sample has approximately 12,000 distinct CDR3 sequences; more than 25% are singletons. Treatment here: approximately 10-day PBMC culture with coronavirus spike peptide pools or control peptides (ViraFEST assay). No antigen is known for these receptors. The source material was cultured CD4+ T cells from blood. The receptors come from a human donor with COVID-19.

This chain joins TRBV12-3 or TRBV12-4 and TRBJ1-5; D not certain. Trimming left V 6 bases short and J 5 bases short, with 11 bases between. CDR3 length: 13 amino acids. The chain's CDR3 is CASSYNSYQPQHF. The CDR3 DNA follows: TGTGCCAGCAGCTACAACAGCTATCAGCCCCAGCATTTT.

J is TRBJ1-2 and V is TRBV6-2 or TRBV6-3; 7 nucleotides align to TRBD1. This CDR3 spans 13 amino acids. Germline V CDR1 and CDR2: MNHEY, SVGEGT. After removal of 6 bases from V and 2 bases from J, the junction contained 3 bases not matched to a gene. In nucleotides, the CDR3 is TGTGCCAGCAGCTGGGGACAGAACTATGGCTACACCTTC. Protein sequence: CASSWGQNYGYTF.

The chain employs TRBV7-9 and TRBJ1-6, with TRBD1 as a possible D gene (5 bases). The CDR3 contains 15 residues. The germline gives CDR1 SEHNR, CDR2 FQNEAQ (reference sequence). Trimming removed 1 base at V and 7 bases at J, with 11 bases between. The CDR3 DNA sequence: TGTGCCAGCAGCTTAGGGGGGATTTCAAATTCACCCCTCCACTTT. Protein sequence: CASSLGGISNSPLHF.